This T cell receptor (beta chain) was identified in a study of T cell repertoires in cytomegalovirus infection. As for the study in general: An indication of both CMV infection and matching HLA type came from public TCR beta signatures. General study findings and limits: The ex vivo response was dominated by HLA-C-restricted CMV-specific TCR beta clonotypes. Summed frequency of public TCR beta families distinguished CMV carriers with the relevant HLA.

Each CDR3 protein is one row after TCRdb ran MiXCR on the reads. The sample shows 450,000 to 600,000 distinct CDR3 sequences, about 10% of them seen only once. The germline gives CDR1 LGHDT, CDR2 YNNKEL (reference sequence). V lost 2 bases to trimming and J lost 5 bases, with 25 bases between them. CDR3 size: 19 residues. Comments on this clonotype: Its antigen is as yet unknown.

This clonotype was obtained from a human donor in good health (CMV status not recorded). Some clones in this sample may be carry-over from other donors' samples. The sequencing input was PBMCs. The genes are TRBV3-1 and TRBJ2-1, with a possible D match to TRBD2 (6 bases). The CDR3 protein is CASSQNPWDSEGSNNEQFF. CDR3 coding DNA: TGTGCCAGCAGCCAAAATCCTTGGGACTCCGAGGGATCGAACAATGAGCAGTTCTTC.